A single sample gave rise to the 3 T cell receptor beta chains below, sequenced in a study of blood T cells in healthy people across ages. The authors ran a second PCR of 7 to 11 cycles using a sample-barcoded 5' primer and a J-beta primer mix. TCRdb passed the 5' RACE reads through MiXCR, listing each CDR3 protein once. Of more than 550,000 distinct CDR3 sequences in the sample, approximately 21% are singletons; the top ten hold around a fifth. Input material: blood. These receptors originate from an older man in good health.

This clonotype has only a few counts. This rearrangement joins TRBV9 to TRBJ2-5; D unclear. V was cut by 4 bases and J by 8 bases, with 15 bases left in between. Looked up from germline, CDR1 is SGDLS and CDR2 is YYNGEE. The CDR3 is 13 amino acids. The CDR3 region has the DNA TGTGCCAGCAGCTCGCCTAGGTTTTTAACCCAGTACTTC. It translates to CASSSPRFLTQYF. Full variable domain (missing parts from reference TRBV9 and TRBJ2-5): DSGVTQTPKHLITATGQRVTLRCSPRSGDLSVYWYQQSLDQGLQFLIQYYNGEERAKGNILERFSAQQFPDLHSELNLSSLELGDSALYFCASSSPRFLTQYFGPGTRLLVL.

CDR3 residues: CASSLPGVTKKLFF. CDR3 DNA sequence: TGTGCCAGCAGCTTACCAGGGGTAACCAAAAAACTGTTTTTT. The chain is built from TRBV7-9 and TRBJ1-4; maybe TRBD1 (6 bases). V was pared by 2 bases and J by 9 bases, with 13 bases between. Per the germline V gene, CDR1 is SEHNR and CDR2 is FQNEAQ (reference sequence). CDR3 size: 14 residues.

This clonotype was counted many times. The V call is TRBV7-2, the J call TRBJ1-5; TRBD1 is a possible D gene (5 bases). The CDR3 has 16 residues. V was trimmed by 1 base and J by 2 bases, leaving 12 bases between them. Germline assignment: CDR1 SGHTA and CDR2 FQGNSA. The CDR3 loop reads CASSLGDGVGNQPQHF. CDR3 in DNA: TGTGCCAGCAGCTTAGGGGACGGGGTTGGCAATCAGCCCCAGCATTTT.